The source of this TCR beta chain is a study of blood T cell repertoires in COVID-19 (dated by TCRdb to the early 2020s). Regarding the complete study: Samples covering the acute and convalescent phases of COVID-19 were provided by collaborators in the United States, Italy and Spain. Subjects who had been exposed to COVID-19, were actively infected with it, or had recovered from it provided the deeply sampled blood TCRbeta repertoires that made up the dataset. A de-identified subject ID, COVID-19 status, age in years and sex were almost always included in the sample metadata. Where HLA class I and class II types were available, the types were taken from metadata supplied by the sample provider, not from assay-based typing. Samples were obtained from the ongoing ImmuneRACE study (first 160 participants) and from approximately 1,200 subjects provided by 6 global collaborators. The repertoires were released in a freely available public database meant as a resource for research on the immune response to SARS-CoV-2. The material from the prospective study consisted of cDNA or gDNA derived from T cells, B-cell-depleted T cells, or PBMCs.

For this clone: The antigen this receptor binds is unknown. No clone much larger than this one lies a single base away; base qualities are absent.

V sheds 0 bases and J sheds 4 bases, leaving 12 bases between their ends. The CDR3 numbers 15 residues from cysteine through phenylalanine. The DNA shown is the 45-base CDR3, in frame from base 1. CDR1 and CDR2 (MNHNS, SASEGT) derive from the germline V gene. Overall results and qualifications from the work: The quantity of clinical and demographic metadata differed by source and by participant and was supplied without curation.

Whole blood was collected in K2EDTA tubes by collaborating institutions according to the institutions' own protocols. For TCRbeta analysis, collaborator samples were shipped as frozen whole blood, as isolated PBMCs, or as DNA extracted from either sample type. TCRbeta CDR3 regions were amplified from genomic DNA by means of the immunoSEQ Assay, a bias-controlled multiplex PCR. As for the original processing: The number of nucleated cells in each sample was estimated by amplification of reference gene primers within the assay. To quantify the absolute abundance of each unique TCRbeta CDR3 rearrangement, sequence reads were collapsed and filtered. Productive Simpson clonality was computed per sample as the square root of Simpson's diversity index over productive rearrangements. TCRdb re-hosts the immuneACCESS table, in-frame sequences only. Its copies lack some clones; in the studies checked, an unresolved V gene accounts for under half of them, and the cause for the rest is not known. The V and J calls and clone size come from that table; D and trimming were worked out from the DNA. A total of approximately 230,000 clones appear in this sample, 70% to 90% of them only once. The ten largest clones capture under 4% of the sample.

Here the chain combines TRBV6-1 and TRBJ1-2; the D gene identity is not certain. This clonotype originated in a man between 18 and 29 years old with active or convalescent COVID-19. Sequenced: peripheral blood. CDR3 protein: CASSEALGEGYGYTF. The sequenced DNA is TGTGCCAGCAGTGAAGCGCTCGGAGAGGGCTATGGCTACACCTTC.